The 2 T cell receptor beta chains given below trace back to one sample, sequenced in a study of blood T cell repertoires in COVID-19. Measured with immunoSEQ multiplex PCR; TCRdb has only the in-frame clones, and not every one. The table has a few hundred thousand clones, approximately 90% seen once. The sequencing input was peripheral blood. These receptors all stem from a man in his thirties or forties with acute or convalescent COVID-19.

The rearrangement uses TRBV18 and TRBJ2-7; 8 nucleotides line up with TRBD1. The germline gives CDR1 KGHSH, CDR2 LQKENI. The CDR3 extends over 17 amino acids. Trimming removed 5 bases from V and 0 bases from J; junction bases left unmatched: 12. The DNA of the CDR3 is TGTGCCAGCTCATCTTTAAGCGCAGGGGGCAGCTCCTACGAGCAGTACTTC. Its translation: CASSSLSAGGSSYEQYF.

The chain joins TRBV30 to TRBJ2-7; 9 nucleotides line up with TRBD1. Germline V gene data show CDR1 as GTSNPN and CDR2 as SVGIG (reference sequence). V dropped 0 bases and J dropped 1; count of bases not matched to a gene: 7. CDR3 length: 16 amino acids. CDR3 in amino acids: CAWSVRGQGSSYEQYF. The CDR3, as DNA: TGTGCCTGGAGTGTACGGGGACAGGGAAGTTCCTACGAGCAGTACTTC.